This entry describes one T cell receptor beta chain. Its antigen is unidentified. Sequencing used immunoSEQ multiplex PCR; TCRdb keeps in-frame clones, though not all of them. The profile covers over 10,000 clones, with approximately 75% appearing a single time and about 1.4% taken by the ten largest. These data originate in a study of chemoradiotherapy in HPV16-positive cancers. Germline loops: CDR1 LNHDA, CDR2 SQIVND (reference sequence). The CDR3 covers 15 residues. Trimming removed 1 base at V and 3 bases at J, with 12 bases between. Study outcomes and limitations: The functional HPV-specific definition rests on just a couple of HPV16-positive patients. During treatment, candidate HPV-specific clones and E7-related motifs expanded in tumor. For HPV16-positive patients, expanding HPV-responsive T cells associated with longer recurrence-free survival.

This receptor was identified in a human donor with HPV-associated anogenital cancer. The chain has TRBV19 and TRBJ1-1; TRBD1 might be the D (6 bases). Collection of the sample occurred from a patient who underwent chemoradiotherapy. The CDR3 nucleotides read TGTGCCAGTAGTATAGCAGGGGACGCGGACACTGAAGCTTTCTTT. This encodes CASSIAGDADTEAFF.